Listed below are T cell receptor beta chains from one sample, sequenced in a study of blood T cell repertoires in COVID-19. Method: immunoSEQ multiplex PCR; TCRdb's copy keeps in-frame clones and lacks some. In the table there are tens of thousands of clones, 70% to 85% of which are singletons. Sample: peripheral blood. The receptors derive from a woman aged 55-70 years with acute or convalescent COVID-19. The CDR3 runs from the conserved cysteine through the conserved F or W. Fields, in order: CDR3 length, D gene, clone size, J gene, V gene, CDR3 protein, CDR3 DNA. D genes are given only for firm matches. Only part of the rows carry a size: once, few, many, or a class if the clone is expanded.

12,NA,NA,TRBJ1-5,TRBV6-2/TRBV6-3,CASSYGAQPQHF,TGTGCCAGCAGTTACGGGGCCCAGCCCCAGCATTTT
14,TRBD1,NA,TRBJ1-3,TRBV9,CASSAQGAGNTIYF,TGTGCCAGCAGCGCACAGGGGGCTGGAAACACCATATATTTT
15,TRBD1,few,TRBJ2-2,TRBV5-6,CASSWGTGNTGELFF,TGTGCCAGCAGCTGGGGGACAGGGAACACCGGGGAGCTGTTTTTT
13,NA,NA,TRBJ2-7,TRBV29-1,CSVESRIAHEQYF,TGCAGCGTTGAAAGCCGTATCGCCCACGAGCAGTACTTC
16,NA,NA,TRBJ1-5,TRBV4-1,CASSQEPGLGARPQHF,TGCGCCAGCAGCCAAGAGCCGGGACTAGGGGCGAGGCCCCAGCATTTT
14,NA,once,TRBJ1-6,TRBV5-6,CASSRGQYNSPLHF,TGTGCCAGCAGCCGCGGACAGTATAATTCACCCCTCCACTTT
16,NA,NA,TRBJ1-2,TRBV4-1,CASSQGNGIANYGYTF,TGCGCCAGCAGCCAAGGAAACGGTATAGCTAACTATGGCTACACCTTC
16,TRBD1,NA,TRBJ1-1,TRBV27,CASSSLRQGVNTEAFF,TGTGCCAGCAGTTCTTTAAGACAGGGCGTGAACACTGAAGCTTTCTTT
14,NA,NA,TRBJ2-5,TRBV6-1,CASSEYGGDETQYF,TGTGCCAGCAGTGAATACGGAGGGGATGAGACCCAGTACTTC
14,TRBD1,NA,TRBJ2-7,TRBV29-1,CSVGKSGQGAEQYF,TGCAGCGTGGGAAAATCGGGACAGGGAGCCGAGCAGTACTTC
14,NA,few,TRBJ1-2,TRBV4-1,CASSQRTHDYGYTF,TGCGCCAGCAGCCAAAGGACACACGACTATGGCTACACCTTC
11,NA,NA,TRBJ2-7,TRBV20-1,CSARSGHEQYF,TGCAGTGCTAGGAGTGGGCACGAGCAGTACTTC
15,TRBD1,once,TRBJ1-4,TRBV3-1/TRBV3-2,CASSQVKQGYEKLFF,TGTGCCAGCAGCCAAGTAAAACAGGGGTATGAAAAACTGTTTTTT
16,NA,NA,TRBJ2-5,TRBV18,CASSPSIGGATETQYF,TGTGCCAGCTCACCATCAATAGGGGGGGCAACAGAGACCCAGTACTTC
20,TRBD2,NA,TRBJ2-3,TRBV12-5,CASGLVLGTSGRPGTDTQYF,TGTGCTAGTGGTTTGGTACTAGGGACTAGCGGGAGGCCGGGCACAGATACGCAGTATTTT
19,TRBD2,NA,TRBJ2-3,TRBV5-1,CASSLGIASGRSMSDTQYF,TGCGCCAGCAGCTTGGGGATCGCTAGCGGGAGGTCTATGTCAGATACGCAGTATTTT
12,NA,NA,TRBJ1-1,TRBV12-3/TRBV12-4,CASTIGGGRAFF,TGTGCCAGCACCATTGGGGGGGGAAGAGCTTTCTTT
15,NA,once,TRBJ1-5,TRBV7-6,CASSLVRRRDQPQHF,TGTGCCAGCAGCTTAGTACGGAGGCGGGATCAGCCCCAGCATTTT
13,TRBD1,NA,TRBJ2-7,TRBV12-3/TRBV12-4,CASRRTGAYEQYF,TGTGCCAGCAGGAGGACAGGGGCCTACGAGCAGTACTTC
16,NA,NA,TRBJ2-3,TRBV11-2,CASSLVHSILTDTQYF,TGTGCCAGCAGCTTAGTCCACAGTATACTCACAGATACGCAGTATTTT
16,TRBD2,NA,TRBJ2-3,TRBV5-5,CASSSLAGGRTDTQYF,TGTGCCAGCAGCTCCCTAGCGGGGGGTCGCACAGATACGCAGTATTTT